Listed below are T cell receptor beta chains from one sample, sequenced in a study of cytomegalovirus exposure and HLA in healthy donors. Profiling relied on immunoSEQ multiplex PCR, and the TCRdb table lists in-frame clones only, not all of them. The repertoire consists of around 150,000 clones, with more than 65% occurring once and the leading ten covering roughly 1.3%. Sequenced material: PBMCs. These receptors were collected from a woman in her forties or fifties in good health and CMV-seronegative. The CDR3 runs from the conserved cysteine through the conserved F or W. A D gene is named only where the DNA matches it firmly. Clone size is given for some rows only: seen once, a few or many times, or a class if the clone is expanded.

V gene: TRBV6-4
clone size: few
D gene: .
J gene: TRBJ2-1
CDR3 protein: CASSEAVMSEAQRYNEQFF
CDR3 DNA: TGTGCCAGCAGTGAGGCCGTTATGTCGGAGGCCCAAAGGTACAATGAGCAGTTCTTC

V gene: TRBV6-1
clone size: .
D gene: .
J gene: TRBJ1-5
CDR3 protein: CASSELVQPQHF
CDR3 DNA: TGTGCCAGCAGTGAATTAGTTCAGCCCCAGCATTTT

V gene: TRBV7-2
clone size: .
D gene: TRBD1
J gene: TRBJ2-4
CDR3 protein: CASSSLRGLGAKNIQYF
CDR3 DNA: TGTGCCAGCAGCTCGCTCAGGGGGCTAGGCGCCAAAAACATTCAGTACTTC

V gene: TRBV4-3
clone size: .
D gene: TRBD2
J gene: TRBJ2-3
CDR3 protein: CASSQDFGLAGSTDTQYF
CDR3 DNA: TGCGCCAGCAGCCAAGACTTCGGACTAGCGGGGAGCACAGATACGCAGTATTTT

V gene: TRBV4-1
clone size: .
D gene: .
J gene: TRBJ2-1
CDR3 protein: CASSQEQVYNEQFF
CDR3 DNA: TGCGCCAGCAGCCAAGAACAGGTTTACAATGAGCAGTTCTTC

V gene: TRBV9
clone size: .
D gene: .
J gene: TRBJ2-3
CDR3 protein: CASSVAGGDTSTDTQYF
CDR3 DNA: TGTGCCAGCAGCGTAGCTGGAGGGGATACTAGCACAGATACGCAGTATTTT

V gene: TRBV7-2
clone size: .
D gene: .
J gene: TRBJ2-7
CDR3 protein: CASSSRLGGYEQYF
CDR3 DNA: TGTGCCAGCAGCTCTAGACTCGGTGGGTACGAGCAGTACTTC

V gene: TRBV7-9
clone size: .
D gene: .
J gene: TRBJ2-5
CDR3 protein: CASNEDWDIGETQYF
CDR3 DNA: TGTGCCAGCAACGAGGACTGGGACATAGGGGAGACCCAGTACTTC

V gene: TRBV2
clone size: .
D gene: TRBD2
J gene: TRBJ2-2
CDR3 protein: CASSDFGGADTGELFF
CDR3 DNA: TGTGCCAGCAGTGATTTCGGGGGGGCGGACACCGGGGAGCTGTTTTTT

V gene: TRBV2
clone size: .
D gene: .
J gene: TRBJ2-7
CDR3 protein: CASRAHVAASYEQYF
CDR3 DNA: TGTGCCAGCAGAGCGCATGTAGCGGCCTCCTACGAGCAGTACTTC

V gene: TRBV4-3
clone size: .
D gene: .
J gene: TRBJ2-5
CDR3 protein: CASSQDRLVVRETQYF
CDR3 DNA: TGCGCCAGCAGCCAAGATCGGCTAGTAGTGCGAGAGACCCAGTACTTC

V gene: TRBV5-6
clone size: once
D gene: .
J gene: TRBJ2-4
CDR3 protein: CASSFPWKSGNIQYF
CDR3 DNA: TGTGCCAGCAGCTTCCCCTGGAAGTCGGGGAACATTCAGTACTTC

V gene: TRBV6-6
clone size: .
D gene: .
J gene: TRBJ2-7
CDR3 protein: CASSYPGQKNYEQYF
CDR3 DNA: TGTGCCAGCAGTTACCCCGGACAGAAAAACTACGAGCAGTACTTC

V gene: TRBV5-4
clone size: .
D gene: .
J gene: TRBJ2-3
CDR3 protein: CASGGWTGGFDTQYF
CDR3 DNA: TGTGCCAGCGGTGGCTGGACGGGGGGCTTTGATACGCAGTATTTT

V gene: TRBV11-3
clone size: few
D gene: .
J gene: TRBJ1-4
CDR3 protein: CASSLSTIDRRNEKLFF
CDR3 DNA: TGTGCCAGCAGCTTATCGACCATAGACAGACGGAATGAAAAACTGTTTTTT

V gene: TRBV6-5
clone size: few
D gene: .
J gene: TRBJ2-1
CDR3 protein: CASESGRAYYNEQFF
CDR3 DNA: TGTGCCAGCGAATCCGGGCGGGCGTACTACAATGAGCAGTTCTTC

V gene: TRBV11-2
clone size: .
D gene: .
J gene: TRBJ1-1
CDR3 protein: CASSTPAGADTEAFF
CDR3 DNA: TGTGCCAGCAGTACCCCAGCGGGGGCGGACACTGAAGCTTTCTTT

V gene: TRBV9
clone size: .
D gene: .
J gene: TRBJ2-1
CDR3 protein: CASSVGAWGRNEQFF
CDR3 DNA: TGTGCCAGCAGCGTAGGCGCGTGGGGCCGCAATGAGCAGTTCTTC

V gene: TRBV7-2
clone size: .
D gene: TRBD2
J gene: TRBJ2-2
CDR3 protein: CASSLGRGGYTGELFF
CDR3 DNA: TGTGCCAGCAGCTTAGGGCGGGGGGGGTACACCGGGGAGCTGTTTTTT

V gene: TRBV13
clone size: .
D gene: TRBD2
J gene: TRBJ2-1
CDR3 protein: CASSLVTGRRTSGSSNEQFF
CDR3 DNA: TGTGCCAGCAGCTTAGTCACGGGACGGAGGACTAGCGGGAGTAGTAATGAGCAGTTCTTC

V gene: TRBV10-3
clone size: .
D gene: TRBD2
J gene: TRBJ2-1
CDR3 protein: CAISGPLSGVPNEQFF
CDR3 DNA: TGTGCCATCAGCGGACCTCTTAGCGGGGTACCAAATGAGCAGTTCTTC

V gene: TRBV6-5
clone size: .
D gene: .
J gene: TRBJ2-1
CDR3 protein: CASSYSRGAGANEQFF
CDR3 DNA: TGTGCCAGCAGTTACTCCCGTGGAGCGGGCGCAAATGAGCAGTTCTTC

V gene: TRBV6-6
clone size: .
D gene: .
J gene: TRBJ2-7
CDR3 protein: CASTPEGGFSYEQYF
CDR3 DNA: TGTGCCAGCACCCCTGAAGGGGGATTCTCCTACGAGCAGTACTTC

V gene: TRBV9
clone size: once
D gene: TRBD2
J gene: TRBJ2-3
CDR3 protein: CASSVVTSGTDTQYF
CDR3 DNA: TGTGCCAGCAGCGTAGTAACTAGCGGCACAGATACGCAGTATTTT

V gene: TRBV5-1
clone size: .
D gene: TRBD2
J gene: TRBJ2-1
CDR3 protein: CASSFTGGYNEQFF
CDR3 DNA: TGCGCCAGCAGCTTTACGGGGGGGTACAATGAGCAGTTCTTC

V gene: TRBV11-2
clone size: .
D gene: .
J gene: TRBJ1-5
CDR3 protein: CASSSLSNQPQHF
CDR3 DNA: TGTGCCAGCAGCTCACTAAGCAATCAGCCCCAGCATTTT

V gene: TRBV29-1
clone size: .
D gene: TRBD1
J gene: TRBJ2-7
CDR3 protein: CSVAGGDRVSLYF
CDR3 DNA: TGCAGCGTTGCCGGAGGGGACAGGGTTTCTCTGTACTTC

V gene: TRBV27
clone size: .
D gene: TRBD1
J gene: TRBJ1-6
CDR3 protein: CASSLDRESSPLHF
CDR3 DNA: TGTGCCAGCAGTTTGGACAGGGAGAGCTCACCCCTCCACTTT